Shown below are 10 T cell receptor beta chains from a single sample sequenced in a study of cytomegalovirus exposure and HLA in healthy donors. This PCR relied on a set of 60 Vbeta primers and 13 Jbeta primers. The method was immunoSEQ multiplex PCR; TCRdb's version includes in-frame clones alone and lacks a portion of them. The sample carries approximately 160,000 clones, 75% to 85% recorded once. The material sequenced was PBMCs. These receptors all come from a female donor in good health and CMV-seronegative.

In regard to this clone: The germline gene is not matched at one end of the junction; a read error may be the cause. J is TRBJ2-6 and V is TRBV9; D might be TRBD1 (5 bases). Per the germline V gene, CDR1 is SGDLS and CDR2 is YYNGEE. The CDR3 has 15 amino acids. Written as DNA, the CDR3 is TGTGCCAGCAGCGTAGAGTTTTCTGGGGCCAACGGCCTGACTTTC. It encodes CASSVEFSGANGLTF.

The DNA of the CDR3 is TGTGCCAGCAGCTTAGGTGAGGCTGGCAGCAGAACCGGGGAGCTGTTTTTT. As protein: CASSLGEAGSRTGELFF. V gene TRBV11-2 combines with J gene TRBJ2-2, with no clear D. CDR1 is SGHAT and CDR2 is FQNNGV in the germline V gene. Trimming stripped 1 base from V and 5 bases from J, with 17 bases between. CDR3 size: 17 residues.

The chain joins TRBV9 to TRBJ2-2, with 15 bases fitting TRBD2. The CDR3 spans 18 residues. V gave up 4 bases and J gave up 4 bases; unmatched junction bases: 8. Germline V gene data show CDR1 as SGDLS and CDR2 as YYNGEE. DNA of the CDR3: TGTGCCAGCAGCCCGCGGACTAGCGGGAGGGCCGGCACCGGGGAGCTGTTTTTT. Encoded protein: CASSPRTSGRAGTGELFF. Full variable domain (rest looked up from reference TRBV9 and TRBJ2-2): DSGVTQTPKHLITATGQRVTLRCSPRSGDLSVYWYQQSLDQGLQFLIQYYNGEERAKGNILERFSAQQFPDLHSELNLSSLELGDSALYFCASSPRTSGRAGTGELFFGEGSRLTVL.

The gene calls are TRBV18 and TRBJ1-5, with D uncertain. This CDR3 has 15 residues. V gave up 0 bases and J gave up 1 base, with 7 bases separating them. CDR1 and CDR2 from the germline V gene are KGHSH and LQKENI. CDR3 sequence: CASSPPDGSNQPQHF. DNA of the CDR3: TGTGCCAGCTCACCACCCGACGGGAGCAATCAGCCCCAGCATTTT.

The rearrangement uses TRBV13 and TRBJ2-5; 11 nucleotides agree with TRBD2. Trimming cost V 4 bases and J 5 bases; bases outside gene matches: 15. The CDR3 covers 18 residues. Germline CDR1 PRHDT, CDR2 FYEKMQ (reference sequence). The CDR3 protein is CASSSRPYLAGGGETQYF. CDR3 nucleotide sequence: TGTGCCAGCAGCTCGCGCCCTTATCTAGCGGGAGGAGGTGAGACCCAGTACTTC.

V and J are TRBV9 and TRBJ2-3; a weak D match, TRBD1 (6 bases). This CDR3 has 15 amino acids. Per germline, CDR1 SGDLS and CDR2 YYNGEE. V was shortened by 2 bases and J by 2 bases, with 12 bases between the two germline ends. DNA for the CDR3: TGTGCCAGCAGCGTCGGGACACTTTCCACAGATACGCAGTATTTT. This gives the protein CASSVGTLSTDTQYF. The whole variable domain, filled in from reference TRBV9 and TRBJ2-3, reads DSGVTQTPKHLITATGQRVTLRCSPRSGDLSVYWYQQSLDQGLQFLIQYYNGEERAKGNILERFSAQQFPDLHSELNLSSLELGDSALYFCASSVGTLSTDTQYFGPGTRLTVL.

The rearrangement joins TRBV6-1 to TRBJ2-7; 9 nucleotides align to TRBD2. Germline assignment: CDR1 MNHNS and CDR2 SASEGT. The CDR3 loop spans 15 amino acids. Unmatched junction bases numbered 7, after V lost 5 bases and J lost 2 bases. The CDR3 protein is CASSRGLALTYEQYF. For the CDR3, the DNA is TGTGCCAGCAGTAGGGGACTAGCACTAACCTACGAGCAGTACTTC.

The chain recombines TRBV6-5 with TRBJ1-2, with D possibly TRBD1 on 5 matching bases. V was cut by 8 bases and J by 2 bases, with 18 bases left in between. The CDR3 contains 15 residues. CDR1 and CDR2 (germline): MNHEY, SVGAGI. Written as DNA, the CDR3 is TGTGCCAGCGGTAGCGGGGCCGTCGGGAACTATGGCTACACCTTC. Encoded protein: CASGSGAVGNYGYTF.

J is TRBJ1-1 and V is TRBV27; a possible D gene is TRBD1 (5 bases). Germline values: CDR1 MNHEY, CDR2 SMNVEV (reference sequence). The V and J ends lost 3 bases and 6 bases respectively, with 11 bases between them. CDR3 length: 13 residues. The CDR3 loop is CASSLEGFAEAFF. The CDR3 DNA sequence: TGTGCCAGCAGTTTGGAGGGGTTCGCTGAAGCTTTCTTT.

Written as DNA, the CDR3 is TGTGCCAGCTCACCGGGACAGGGGGCCAGGGAGCAGTACTTC. As protein: CASSPGQGAREQYF. The chain links TRBV18 to TRBJ2-7, with 12 bases aligning to TRBD1. Trimming removed 3 bases from V and 7 bases from J; junction bases left unmatched: 4. CDR3 size: 14 residues. Looked up from germline, CDR1 is KGHSH and CDR2 is LQKENI.